A selection of T cell receptor beta chains follows, all from one sample in a study of blood T cell repertoires in COVID-19. Some clones are missing from TCRdb's copy, which holds only in-frame ones; the method was immunoSEQ multiplex PCR. This table has about 130,000 clones, roughly 80% appearing once. The sequenced sample consisted of peripheral blood. The receptors were sampled from a woman aged 80 or over with acute or convalescent COVID-19. The CDR3 runs from the conserved cysteine through the conserved F or W. The D gene is left open where the match is weak. Rows give clone size only sometimes, using once, few, many, or a class for an expanded clone.

clone_size	v_call	d_call	j_call	cdr3_aa	cdr3_nt
.	TRBV6-6	TRBD1	TRBJ1-5	CASSPDRVRNQPQHF	TGTGCCAGCAGTCCGGACAGGGTTCGCAATCAGCCCCAGCATTTT
few	TRBV10-3	.	TRBJ1-2	CAISESGQTTNYGYTF	TGTGCCATCAGTGAGTCCGGACAGACAACTAACTATGGCTACACCTTC
.	TRBV18	TRBD1	TRBJ1-2	CASSPGQTTNYGYTF	TGTGCCAGCTCACCGGGACAGACAACTAACTATGGCTACACCTTC
.	TRBV29-1	TRBD2	TRBJ2-7	CSVGWGGYEQYF	TGCAGCGTTGGCTGGGGGGGCTACGAGCAGTACTTC
.	TRBV27	TRBD1	TRBJ1-4	CASTAGQGKGKLFF	TGTGCCAGCACCGCGGGACAGGGCAAGGGAAAACTGTTTTTT
.	TRBV5-8	TRBD1	TRBJ1-2	CASSLTGVGYTF	TGTGCCAGCAGCTTGACAGGGGTCGGCTACACCTTC
few	TRBV5-8	TRBD1	TRBJ1-2	CASSLLTGDYTF	TGTGCCAGCAGCTTGCTAACAGGGGACTACACCTTC
.	TRBV6-5	.	TRBJ1-2	CASTRQPTDNYGYTF	TGTGCCAGCACGAGACAGCCTACCGACAACTATGGCTACACCTTC
.	TRBV24-1	TRBD2	TRBJ2-1	CATSDQRGAVDEQFF	TGTGCCACCAGTGACCAGCGGGGGGCGGTGGATGAGCAGTTCTTC
few	TRBV4-1	.	TRBJ1-1	CASSQDVATYLNTEAFF	TGCGCCAGCAGCCAAGACGTAGCGACCTACTTGAACACTGAAGCTTTCTTT
few	TRBV12-3/TRBV12-4	.	TRBJ1-1	CASSFRRSEAFF	TGTGCCAGCAGTTTCCGTCGCAGTGAAGCTTTCTTT
.	TRBV30	TRBD1	TRBJ1-1	CAWSQGQANTEAFF	TGTGCCTGGAGCCAGGGACAGGCCAACACTGAAGCTTTCTTT
.	TRBV19	TRBD2	TRBJ2-3	CASGAGGSTDTQYF	TGTGCCAGTGGGGCGGGGGGAAGCACAGATACGCAGTATTTT
.	TRBV7-2	.	TRBJ1-5	CASSLDVARPQHF	TGTGCCAGCAGCCTCGACGTAGCAAGGCCCCAGCATTTT
.	TRBV6-5	TRBD2	TRBJ2-1	CASSYTGGSYNEQFF	TGTGCCAGCAGTTACACGGGGGGGTCCTACAATGAGCAGTTCTTC
.	TRBV19	TRBD2	TRBJ2-5	CASSTPTSSETQYF	TGTGCCAGTAGTACCCCGACTAGCTCAGAGACCCAGTACTTC
.	TRBV5-1	.	TRBJ2-7	CASSLQGAYEQYF	TGCGCCAGCAGCTTACAGGGAGCCTACGAGCAGTACTTC
once	TRBV9	.	TRBJ1-1	CASSSLDWGGTEAFF	TGTGCCAGCAGCTCCCTCGATTGGGGGGGTACTGAAGCTTTCTTT